Below, one TCR beta chain is given with its context. This CDR3 has 12 residues. V was shortened by 4 bases and J by 10 bases, with 13 bases between the two germline ends. The germline V gene encodes CDR1 MNHEY and CDR2 SVGAGI. The sample originates from a study of blood T cell repertoires in COVID-19. Across the whole study: Both acute and convalescent COVID-19 samples were obtained from the United States, Italy and Spain. PBMCs, B-cell-depleted T cells, or T cells were the source of the cDNA or gDNA that made up the material.

Original handling: For nucleated cells, counts were estimated from reference gene primer amplification. Repertoires were generated with immunoSEQ multiplex PCR, while TCRdb's copy carries only in-frame clones and drops some. V, J and clone size are those of that table, while D and trimming were read from the DNA. The sample yields 88,000 or so clones, roughly 90% seen once. The source material was peripheral blood. The V gene is TRBV6-5, the J gene TRBJ1-1; D is possibly TRBD1 (6 bases). The origin of this receptor is a man aged 55-75 years with acute or convalescent COVID-19. The CDR3: CASSSQGITAFF. The CDR3 nucleotides are TGTGCCAGCAGTTCACAGGGTATTACAGCTTTCTTT.